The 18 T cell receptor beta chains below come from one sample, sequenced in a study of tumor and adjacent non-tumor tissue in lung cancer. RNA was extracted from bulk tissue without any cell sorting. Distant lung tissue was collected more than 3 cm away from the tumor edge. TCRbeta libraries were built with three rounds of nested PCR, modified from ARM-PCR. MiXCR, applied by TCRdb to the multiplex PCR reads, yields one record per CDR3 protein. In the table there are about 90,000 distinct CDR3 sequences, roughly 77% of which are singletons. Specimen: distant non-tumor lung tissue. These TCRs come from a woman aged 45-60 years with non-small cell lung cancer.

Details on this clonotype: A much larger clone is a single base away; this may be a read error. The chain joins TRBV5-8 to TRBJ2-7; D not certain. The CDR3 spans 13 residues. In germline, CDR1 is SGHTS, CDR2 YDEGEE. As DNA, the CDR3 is TGTGCCACCAGCTTGGGCATGAGAAGCGAGCAGTACTTC. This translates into CATSLGMRSEQYF.

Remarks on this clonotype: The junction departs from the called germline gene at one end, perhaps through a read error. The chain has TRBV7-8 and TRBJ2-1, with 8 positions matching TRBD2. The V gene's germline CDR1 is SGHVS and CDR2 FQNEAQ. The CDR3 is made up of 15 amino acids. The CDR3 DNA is TGTGCCAGCAGTTCCCGACTAGCGTCCTACGATGAGCAGTTCTTC. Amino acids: CASSSRLASYDEQFF.

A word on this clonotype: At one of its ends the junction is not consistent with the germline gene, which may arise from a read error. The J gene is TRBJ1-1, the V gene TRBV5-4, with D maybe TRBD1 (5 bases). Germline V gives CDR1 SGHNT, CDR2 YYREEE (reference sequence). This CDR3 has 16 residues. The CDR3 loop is CATSLAGKGSNTEAFF. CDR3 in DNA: TGTGCCACCAGCTTGGCAGGAAAGGGGTCGAACACTGAAGCTTTCTTT.

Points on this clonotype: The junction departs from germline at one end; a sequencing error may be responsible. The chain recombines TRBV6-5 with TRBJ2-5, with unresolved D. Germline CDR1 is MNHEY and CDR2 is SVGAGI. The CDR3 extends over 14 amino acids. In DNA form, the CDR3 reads TGTGCCAGCAGTGTCAAGGACGTCCAAGGGACCCAGTACTTC. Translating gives CASSVKDVQGTQYF.

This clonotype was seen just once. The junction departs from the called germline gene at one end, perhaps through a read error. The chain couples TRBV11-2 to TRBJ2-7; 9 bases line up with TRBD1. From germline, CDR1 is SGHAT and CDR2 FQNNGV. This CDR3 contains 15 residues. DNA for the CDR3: TGTGCCGGCGGCACCGGGACAGGGCGCACCTACGAGCAGTACTTT. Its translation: CAGGTGTGRTYEQYF.

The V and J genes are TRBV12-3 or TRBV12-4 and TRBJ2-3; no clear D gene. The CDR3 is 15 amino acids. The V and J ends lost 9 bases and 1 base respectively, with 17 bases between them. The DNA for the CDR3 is TGTGCCAGTACATCACGGCAGAGTGGCACAGATACGCAGTATTTT. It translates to CASTSRQSGTDTQYF.

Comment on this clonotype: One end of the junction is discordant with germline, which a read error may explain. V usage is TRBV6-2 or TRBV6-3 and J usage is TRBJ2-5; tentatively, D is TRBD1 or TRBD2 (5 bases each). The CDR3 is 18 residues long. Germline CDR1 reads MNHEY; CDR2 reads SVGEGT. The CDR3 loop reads CASKGRRNPRGGQGTQYF. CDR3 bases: TGTGCCAGCAAGGGACGGCGGAACCCTCGTGGTGGACAAGGGACCCAGTACTTC.

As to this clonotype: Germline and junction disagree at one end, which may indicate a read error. In DNA, the CDR3 is TGTGGCAGCACTCCGTACAGGGATCAGCCCAAGCATTTT. Protein product: CGSTPYRDQPKHF. V is TRBV6-5 and J is TRBJ1-5, with D possibly being TRBD1 (6 bases). CDR3 size: 13 residues. CDR1 is MNHEY and CDR2 is SVGAGI in the germline V gene.

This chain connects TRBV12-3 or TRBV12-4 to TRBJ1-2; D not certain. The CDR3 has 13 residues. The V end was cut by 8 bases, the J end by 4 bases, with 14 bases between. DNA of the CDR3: TGTGCCAGCCTGCTTAGGAGCATCTATGGCTACACCTTC. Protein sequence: CASLLRSIYGYTF.

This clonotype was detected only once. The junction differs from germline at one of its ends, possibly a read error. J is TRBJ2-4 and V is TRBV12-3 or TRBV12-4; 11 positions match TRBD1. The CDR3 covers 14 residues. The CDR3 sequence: CASRGQGGKKIQYF. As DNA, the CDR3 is TGTGCCAGCAGGGGACAGGGGGGCAAAAAGATTCAGTATTTC.

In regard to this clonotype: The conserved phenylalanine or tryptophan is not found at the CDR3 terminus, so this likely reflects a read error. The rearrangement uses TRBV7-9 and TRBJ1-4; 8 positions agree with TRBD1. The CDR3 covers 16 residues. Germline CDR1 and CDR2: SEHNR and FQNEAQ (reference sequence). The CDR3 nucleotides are TGTGCCAGCAGCTTAGGATTCCAGGGGGCGGATGAAAGACTGTTTATT. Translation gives CASSLGFQGADERLFI.

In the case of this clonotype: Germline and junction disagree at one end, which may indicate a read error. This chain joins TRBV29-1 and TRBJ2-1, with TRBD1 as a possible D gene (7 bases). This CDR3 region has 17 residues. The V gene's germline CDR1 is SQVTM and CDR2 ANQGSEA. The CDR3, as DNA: TGTAGCGTTGAGGGGGGAGACAGGGTGGTGTCCTACAATGAGCAGATCTTC. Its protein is CSVEGGDRVVSYNEQIF.

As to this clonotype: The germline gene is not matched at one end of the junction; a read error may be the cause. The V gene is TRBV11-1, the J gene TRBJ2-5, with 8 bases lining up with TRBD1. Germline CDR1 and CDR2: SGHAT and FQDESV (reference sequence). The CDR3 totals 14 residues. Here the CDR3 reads CASSPGQDVETQHF. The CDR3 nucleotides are TGTGCCAGCAGCCCGGGACAGGATGTAGAGACCCAGCACTTC. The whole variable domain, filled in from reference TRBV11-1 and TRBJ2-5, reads EAEVAQSPRYKITEKSQAVAFWCDPISGHATLYWYRQILGQGPELLVQFQDESVVDDSQLPKDRFSAERLKGVDSTLKIQPAELGDSAMYLCASSPGQDVETQHFGPGTRLLVL.

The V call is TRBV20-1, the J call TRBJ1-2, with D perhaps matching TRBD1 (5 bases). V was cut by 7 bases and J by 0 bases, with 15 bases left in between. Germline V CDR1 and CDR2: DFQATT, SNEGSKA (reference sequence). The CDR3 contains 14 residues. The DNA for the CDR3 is TGCAGTGTTAGGGGAGGGACCTCTAACTATGGCTACACCTTC. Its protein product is CSVRGGTSNYGYTF.

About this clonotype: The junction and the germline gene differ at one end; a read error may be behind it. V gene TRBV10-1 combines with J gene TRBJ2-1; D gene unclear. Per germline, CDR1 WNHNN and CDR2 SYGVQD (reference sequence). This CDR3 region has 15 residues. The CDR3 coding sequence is TGCGTCAGCAGTGAGTCGGTCGAGTGGTACAATGAGCAGTTCTTC. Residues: CVSSESVEWYNEQFF.

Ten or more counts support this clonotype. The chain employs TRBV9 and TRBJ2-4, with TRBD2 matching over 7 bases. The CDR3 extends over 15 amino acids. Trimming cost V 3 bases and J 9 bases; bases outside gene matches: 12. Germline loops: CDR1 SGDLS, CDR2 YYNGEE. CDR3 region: CASSASRLGGSIQYF. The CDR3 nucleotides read TGTGCCAGCAGCGCGTCGAGATTGGGAGGGAGCATTCAGTACTTC.

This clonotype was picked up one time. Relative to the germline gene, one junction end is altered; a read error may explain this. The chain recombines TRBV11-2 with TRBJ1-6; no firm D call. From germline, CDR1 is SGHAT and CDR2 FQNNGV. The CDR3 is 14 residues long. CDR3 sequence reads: CPSSFRSGESPLHF. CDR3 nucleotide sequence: TGTCCCAGCAGCTTTCGGTCTGGGGAATCACCCCTCCACTTT.

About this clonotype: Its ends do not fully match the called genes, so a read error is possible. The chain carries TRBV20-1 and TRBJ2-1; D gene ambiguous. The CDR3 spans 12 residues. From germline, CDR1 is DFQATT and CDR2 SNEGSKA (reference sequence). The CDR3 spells CSASLLNNEQIF. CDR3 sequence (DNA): TGCAGTGCTTCACTACTAAACAATGAGCAGATATTC.